This T cell receptor beta chain was sequenced in a study of cytomegalovirus exposure and HLA in healthy donors. V gave up 2 bases and J gave up 6 bases, with 8 bases separating them. Looked up from germline, CDR1 is SGHRS and CDR2 is YFSETQ. This CDR3 is 12 amino acids long. This clone was detected only once. Its antigen is as yet unknown. Clones were read by immunoSEQ multiplex PCR, and TCRdb kept only the in-frame ones, dropping some. This repertoire shows approximately 220,000 clones, about 90% found once; its top ten account for 1.1%. Overall study findings and caveats: The listing of about 150 TCR beta chains classed them as cytomegalovirus-associated.

Material: PBMCs. The receptor was derived from a young woman in good health and CMV-seronegative. The genes are TRBV5-1 and TRBJ1-1; D remains ambiguous. The CDR3 reads CASSLGGPEAFF. As DNA, the CDR3 is TGCGCCAGCAGCTTAGGAGGACCTGAAGCTTTCTTT.